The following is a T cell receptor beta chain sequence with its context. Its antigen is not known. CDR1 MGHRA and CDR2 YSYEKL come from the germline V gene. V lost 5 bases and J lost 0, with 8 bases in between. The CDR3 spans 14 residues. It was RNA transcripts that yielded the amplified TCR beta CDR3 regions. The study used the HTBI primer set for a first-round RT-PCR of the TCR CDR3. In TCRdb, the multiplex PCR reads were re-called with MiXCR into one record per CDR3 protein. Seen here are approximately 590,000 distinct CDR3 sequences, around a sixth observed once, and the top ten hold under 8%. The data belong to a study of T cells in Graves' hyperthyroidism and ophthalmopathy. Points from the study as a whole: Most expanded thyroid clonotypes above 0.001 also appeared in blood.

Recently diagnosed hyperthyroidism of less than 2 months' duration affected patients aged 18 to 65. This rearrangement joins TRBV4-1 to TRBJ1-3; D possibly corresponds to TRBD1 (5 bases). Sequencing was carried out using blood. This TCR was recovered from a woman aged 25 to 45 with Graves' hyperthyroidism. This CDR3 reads CASSEGPSGNTIYF. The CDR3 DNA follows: TGCGCCAGCAGCGAGGGGCCCTCTGGAAACACCATATATTTT.